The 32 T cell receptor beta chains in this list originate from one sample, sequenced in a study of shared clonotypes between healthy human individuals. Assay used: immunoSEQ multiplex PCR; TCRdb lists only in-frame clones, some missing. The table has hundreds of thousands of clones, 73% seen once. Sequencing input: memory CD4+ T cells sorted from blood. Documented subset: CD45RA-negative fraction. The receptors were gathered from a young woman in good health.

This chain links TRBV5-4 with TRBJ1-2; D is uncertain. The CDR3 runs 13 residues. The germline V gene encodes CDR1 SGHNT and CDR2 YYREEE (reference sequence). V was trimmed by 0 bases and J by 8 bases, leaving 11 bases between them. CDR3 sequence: CASSLEDLRGYTF. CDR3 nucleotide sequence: TGTGCCAGCAGCTTGGAGGACCTCCGGGGCTACACCTTC.

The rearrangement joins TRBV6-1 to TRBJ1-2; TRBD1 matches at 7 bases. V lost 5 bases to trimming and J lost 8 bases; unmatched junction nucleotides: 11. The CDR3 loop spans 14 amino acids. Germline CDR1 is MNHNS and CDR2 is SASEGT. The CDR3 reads CASSIGQEGFGYTF. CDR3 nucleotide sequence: TGTGCCAGCAGTATAGGACAGGAGGGATTCGGCTACACCTTC.

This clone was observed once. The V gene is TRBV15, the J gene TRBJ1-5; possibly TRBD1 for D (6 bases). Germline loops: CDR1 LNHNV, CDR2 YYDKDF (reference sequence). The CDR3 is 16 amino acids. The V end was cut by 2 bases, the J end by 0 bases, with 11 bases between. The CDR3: CATSRRQVNSNQPQHF. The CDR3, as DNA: TGTGCCACCAGCAGACGACAGGTAAATAGCAATCAGCCCCAGCATTTT.

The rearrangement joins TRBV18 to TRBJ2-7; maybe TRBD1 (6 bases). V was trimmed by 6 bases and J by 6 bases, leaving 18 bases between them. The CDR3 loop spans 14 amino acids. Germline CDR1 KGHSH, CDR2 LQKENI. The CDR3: CASSPNRARGEQYF. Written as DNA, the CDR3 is TGTGCCAGCTCGCCTAACAGGGCTAGAGGCGAGCAGTACTTC.

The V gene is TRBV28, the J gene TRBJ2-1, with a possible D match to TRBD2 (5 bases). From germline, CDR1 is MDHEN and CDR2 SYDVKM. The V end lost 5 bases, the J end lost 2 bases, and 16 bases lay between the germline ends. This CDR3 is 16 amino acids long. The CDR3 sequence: CASSTSGRGAYNEQFF. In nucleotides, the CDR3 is TGTGCCAGCAGTACATCGGGGAGAGGTGCCTACAATGAGCAGTTCTTC.

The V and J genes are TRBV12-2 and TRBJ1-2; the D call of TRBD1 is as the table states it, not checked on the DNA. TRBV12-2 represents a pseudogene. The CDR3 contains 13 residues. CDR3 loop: CASRSCPPRGYTF. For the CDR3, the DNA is TGTGCAAGTCGCTCCTGCCCTCCCAGAGGCTACACCTTC.

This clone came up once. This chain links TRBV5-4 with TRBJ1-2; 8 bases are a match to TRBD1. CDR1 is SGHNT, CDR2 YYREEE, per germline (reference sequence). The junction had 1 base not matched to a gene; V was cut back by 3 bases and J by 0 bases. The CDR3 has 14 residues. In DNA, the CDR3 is TGTGCCAGCAGCTGGACAGGGACTAACTATGGCTACACCTTC. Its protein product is CASSWTGTNYGYTF.

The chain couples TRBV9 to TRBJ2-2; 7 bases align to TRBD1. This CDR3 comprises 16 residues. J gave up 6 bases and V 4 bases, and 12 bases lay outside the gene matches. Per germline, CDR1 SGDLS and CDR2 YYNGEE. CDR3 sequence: CASSRTGTEPSGELFF. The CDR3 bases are TGTGCCAGCAGCCGTACCGGGACAGAACCTTCCGGGGAGCTGTTTTTT.

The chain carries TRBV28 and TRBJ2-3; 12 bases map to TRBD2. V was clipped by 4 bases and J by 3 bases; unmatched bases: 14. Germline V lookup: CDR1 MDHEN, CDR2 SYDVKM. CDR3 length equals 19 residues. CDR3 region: CASSSTHPFTSGRTDTQYF. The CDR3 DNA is TGTGCCAGCAGTTCCACCCACCCTTTCACTAGCGGGAGGACAGATACGCAGTATTTT.

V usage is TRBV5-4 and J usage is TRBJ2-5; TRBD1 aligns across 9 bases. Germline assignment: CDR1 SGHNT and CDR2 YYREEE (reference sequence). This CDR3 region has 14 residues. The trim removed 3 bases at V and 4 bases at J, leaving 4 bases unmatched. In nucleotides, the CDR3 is TGTGCCAGCAGCTGGACAGGGGTTAGAGAGACCCAGTACTTC. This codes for CASSWTGVRETQYF.

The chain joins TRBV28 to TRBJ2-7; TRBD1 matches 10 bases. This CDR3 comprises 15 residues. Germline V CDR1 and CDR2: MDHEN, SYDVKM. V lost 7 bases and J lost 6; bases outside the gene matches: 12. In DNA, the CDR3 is TGTGCCAGCACTCCATATTCGGGACAGGGGCTCGAGCAGTACTTC. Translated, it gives CASTPYSGQGLEQYF.

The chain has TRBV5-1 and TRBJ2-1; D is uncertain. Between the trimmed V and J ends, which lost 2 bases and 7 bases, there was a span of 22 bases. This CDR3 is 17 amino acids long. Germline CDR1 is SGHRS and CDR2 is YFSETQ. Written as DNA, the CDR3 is TGCGCCAGCAGCTTCCCCTTAGGGCAGGCAAAGGAAAATGAGCAGTTCTTC. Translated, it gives CASSFPLGQAKENEQFF.

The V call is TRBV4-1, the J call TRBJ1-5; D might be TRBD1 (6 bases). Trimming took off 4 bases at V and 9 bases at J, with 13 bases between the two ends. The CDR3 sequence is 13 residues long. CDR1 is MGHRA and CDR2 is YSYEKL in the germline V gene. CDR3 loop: CASSREADRPQHF. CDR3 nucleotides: TGCGCCAGCAGCCGGGAAGCGGACAGGCCCCAGCATTTT.

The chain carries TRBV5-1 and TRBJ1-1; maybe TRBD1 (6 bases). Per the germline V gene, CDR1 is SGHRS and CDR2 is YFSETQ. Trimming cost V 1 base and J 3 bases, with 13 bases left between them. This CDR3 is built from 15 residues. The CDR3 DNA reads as TGCGCCAGCAGCTTGTCAGCCGGGGGCCACACTGAAGCTTTCTTT. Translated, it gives CASSLSAGGHTEAFF.

CDR3 loop: CASSRRFSDRGRGRDTIYF. CDR3 bases: TGTGCCAGCAGCCGAAGATTTTCGGACAGGGGAAGAGGAAGAGACACCATATATTTT. This chain connects TRBV14 to TRBJ1-3; 9 bases fit TRBD1. The CDR3 consists of 19 residues. Germline assignment: CDR1 SGHDN and CDR2 FVKESK. V trimming: 4 bases; J trimming: 8 bases; junction bases outside the gene matches: 21.

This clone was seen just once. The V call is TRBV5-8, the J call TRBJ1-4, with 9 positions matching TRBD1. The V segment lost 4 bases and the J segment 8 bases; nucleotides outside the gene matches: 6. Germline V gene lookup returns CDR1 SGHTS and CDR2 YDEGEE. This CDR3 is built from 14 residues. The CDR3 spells CASSRGGQGEKLFF. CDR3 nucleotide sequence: TGTGCCAGCAGCCGGGGGGGACAGGGCGAAAAACTGTTTTTT.

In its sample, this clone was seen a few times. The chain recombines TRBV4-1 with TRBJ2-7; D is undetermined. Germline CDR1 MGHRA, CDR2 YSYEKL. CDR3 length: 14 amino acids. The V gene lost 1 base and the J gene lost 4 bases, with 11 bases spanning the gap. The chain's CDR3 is CASSQVVGEYEQYF. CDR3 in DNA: TGCGCCAGCAGCCAAGTGGTTGGTGAATACGAGCAGTACTTC.

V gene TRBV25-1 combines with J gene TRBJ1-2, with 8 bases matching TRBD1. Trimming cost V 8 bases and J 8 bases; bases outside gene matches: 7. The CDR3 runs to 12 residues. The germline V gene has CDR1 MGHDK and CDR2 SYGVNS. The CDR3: CASGQGAQGYTF. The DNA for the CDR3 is TGTGCCAGCGGACAGGGCGCCCAGGGCTACACCTTC.

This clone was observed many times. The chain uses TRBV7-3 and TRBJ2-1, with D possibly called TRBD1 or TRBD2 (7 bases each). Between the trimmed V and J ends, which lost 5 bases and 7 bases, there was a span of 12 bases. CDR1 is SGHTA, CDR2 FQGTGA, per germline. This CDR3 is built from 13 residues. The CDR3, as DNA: TGTGCCAGCAGCCGCCAGGGGGGGAATGAGCAGTTCTTC. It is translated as CASSRQGGNEQFF.

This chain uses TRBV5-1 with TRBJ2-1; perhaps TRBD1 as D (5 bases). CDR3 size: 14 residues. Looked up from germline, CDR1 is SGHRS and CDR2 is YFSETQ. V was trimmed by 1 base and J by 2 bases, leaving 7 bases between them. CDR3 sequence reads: CASSLQGPYNEQFF. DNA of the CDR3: TGCGCCAGCAGCTTGCAGGGCCCCTACAATGAGCAGTTCTTC.

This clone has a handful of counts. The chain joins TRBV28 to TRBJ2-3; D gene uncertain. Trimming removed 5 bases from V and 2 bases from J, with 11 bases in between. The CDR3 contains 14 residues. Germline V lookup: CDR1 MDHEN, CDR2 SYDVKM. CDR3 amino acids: CASSPAAFTDTQYF. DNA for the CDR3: TGTGCCAGCAGTCCAGCTGCATTCACAGATACGCAGTATTTT.

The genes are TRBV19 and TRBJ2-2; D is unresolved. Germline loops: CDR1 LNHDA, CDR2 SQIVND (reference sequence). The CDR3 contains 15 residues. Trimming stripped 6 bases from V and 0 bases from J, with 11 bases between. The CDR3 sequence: CASRWALANTGELFF. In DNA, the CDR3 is TGTGCCAGTAGGTGGGCCCTCGCGAACACCGGGGAGCTGTTTTTT. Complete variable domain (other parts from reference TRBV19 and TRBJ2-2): DGGITQSPKYLFRKEGQNVTLSCEQNLNHDAMYWYRQDPGQGLRLIYYSQIVNDFQKGDIAEGYSVSREKKESFPLTVTSAQKNPTAFYLCASRWALANTGELFFGEGSRLTVL.

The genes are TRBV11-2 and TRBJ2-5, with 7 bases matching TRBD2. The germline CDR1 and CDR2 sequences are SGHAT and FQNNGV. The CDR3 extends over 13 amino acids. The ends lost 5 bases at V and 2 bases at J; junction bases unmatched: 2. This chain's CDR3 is CASSRSGQETQYF. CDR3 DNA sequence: TGTGCCAGCAGCCGTAGCGGGCAAGAGACCCAGTACTTC.

The CDR3 loop is CASSDLQRETGELFF. CDR3 nucleotides: TGTGCCAGCAGTGATCTGCAGCGGGAGACCGGGGAGCTGTTTTTT. The chain employs TRBV25-1 and TRBJ2-2; 8 bases agree with TRBD2. CDR3 length equals 15 residues. After removal of 3 bases from V and 5 bases from J, the junction contained 5 bases not matched to a gene. Looked up from germline, CDR1 is MGHDK and CDR2 is SYGVNS.

The CDR3 region is CASSLLLDRDEDTQYF. The CDR3 region has the DNA TGTGCCAGCTCCCTTCTTCTGGACAGGGATGAAGATACGCAGTATTTT. The chain joins TRBV13 to TRBJ2-3, with 8 bases that match TRBD1. The CDR3 consists of 16 residues. Germline V gene lookup returns CDR1 PRHDT and CDR2 FYEKMQ (reference sequence). The V segment lost 8 bases and the J segment 5 bases; nucleotides outside the gene matches: 15. Based on the CDR3 plus reference TRBV13 and TRBJ2-3, the full variable domain is AAGVIQSPRHLIKEKRETATLKCYPIPRHDTVYWYQQGPGQDPQFLISFYEKMQSDKGSIPDRFSAQQFSDYHSELNMSSLELGDSALYFCASSLLLDRDEDTQYFGPGTRLTVL.

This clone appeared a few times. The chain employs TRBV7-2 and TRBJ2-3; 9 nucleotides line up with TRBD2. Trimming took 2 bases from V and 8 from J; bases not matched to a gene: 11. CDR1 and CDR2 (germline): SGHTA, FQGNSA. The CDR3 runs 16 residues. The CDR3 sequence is CASSLQGRGLAVTQYF. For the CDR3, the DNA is TGTGCCAGCAGCTTACAGGGCCGGGGACTAGCAGTTACGCAGTATTTT.

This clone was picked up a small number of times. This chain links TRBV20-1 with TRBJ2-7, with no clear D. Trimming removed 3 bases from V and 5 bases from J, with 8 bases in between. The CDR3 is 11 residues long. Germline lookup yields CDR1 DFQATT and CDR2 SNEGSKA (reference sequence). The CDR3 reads CSASPDHEQYF. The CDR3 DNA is TGCAGTGCTAGTCCCGACCACGAGCAGTACTTC.

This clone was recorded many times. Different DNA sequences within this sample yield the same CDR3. In nucleotides, the CDR3 is TGTGCCAGCAGTGCTCCGGGACAGGGGAATGAAAAACTGTTTTTT. Translation gives CASSAPGQGNEKLFF. The chain has TRBV28 and TRBJ1-4; 10 bases fit TRBD1. V lost 5 bases to trimming and J lost 5 bases; unmatched junction nucleotides: 5. The germline V gene has CDR1 MDHEN and CDR2 SYDVKM. This CDR3 has 15 amino acids.

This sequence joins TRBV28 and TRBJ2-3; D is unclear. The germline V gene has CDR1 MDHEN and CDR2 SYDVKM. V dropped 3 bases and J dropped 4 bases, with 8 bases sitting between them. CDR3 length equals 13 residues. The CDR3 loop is CASSLAASDTQYF. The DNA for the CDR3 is TGTGCCAGCAGTTTGGCGGCGTCAGATACGCAGTATTTT.

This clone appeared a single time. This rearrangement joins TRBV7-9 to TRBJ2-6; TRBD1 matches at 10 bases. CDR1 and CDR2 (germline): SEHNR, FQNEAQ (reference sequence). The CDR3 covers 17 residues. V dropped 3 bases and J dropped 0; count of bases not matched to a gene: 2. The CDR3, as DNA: TGTGCCAGCAGCTTGGGACAGGGGATCTCTGGGGCCAACGTCCTGACTTTC. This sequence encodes CASSLGQGISGANVLTF. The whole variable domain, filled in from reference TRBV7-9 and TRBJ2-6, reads DTGVSQNPRHKITKRGQNVTFRCDPISEHNRLYWYRQTLGQGPEFLTYFQNEAQLEKSRLLSDRFSAERPKGSFSTLEIQRTEQGDSAMYLCASSLGQGISGANVLTFGAGSRLTVL.

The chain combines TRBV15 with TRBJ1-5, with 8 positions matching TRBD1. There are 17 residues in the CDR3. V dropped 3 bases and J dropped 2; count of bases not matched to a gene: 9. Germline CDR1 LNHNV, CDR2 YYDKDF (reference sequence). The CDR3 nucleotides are TGTGCCACCAGCAGCGACAGGGGCGGTTGGGGCAATCAGCCCCAGCATTTT. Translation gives CATSSDRGGWGNQPQHF.

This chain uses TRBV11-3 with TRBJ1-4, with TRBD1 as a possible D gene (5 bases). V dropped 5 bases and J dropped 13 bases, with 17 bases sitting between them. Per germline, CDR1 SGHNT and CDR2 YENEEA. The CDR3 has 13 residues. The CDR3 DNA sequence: TGTGCCAGCAGCACCGGGCCTCAGGGAAGACTGTTTTTT. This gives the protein CASSTGPQGRLFF.